This T cell receptor beta chain was documented in a study of blood T cell repertoires in COVID-19. TCRdb keeps only in-frame clones here, not all; method: immunoSEQ multiplex PCR. The sample has a few hundred thousand clones; 80% are singletons. CDR1 is LNHDA and CDR2 is SQIVND in the germline V gene (reference sequence). CDR3 length: 14 amino acids. The V and J ends lost 7 bases and 3 bases, in that order; junction bases with no gene match: 8. This TCR was recovered from a woman between 40 and 55 years old with acute COVID-19. The V gene is TRBV19, the J gene TRBJ1-2, with 7 nucleotides matching TRBD1. Sequenced: PBMCs or T cells enriched from blood (not recorded which). The CDR3 loop reads CASIRQGFDYGYTF. As DNA, the CDR3 is TGTGCCAGTATTCGACAGGGTTTTGACTATGGCTACACCTTC.